The 13 T cell receptor beta chains in this list originate from one sample, sequenced in a study of cytomegalovirus exposure and HLA in healthy donors. With 60 Vbeta and 13 Jbeta primers, the PCR was carried out. Profiling relied on immunoSEQ multiplex PCR, and the TCRdb table lists in-frame clones only, not all of them. The sample lists 200,000 to 250,000 clones, roughly 84% seen once, with around 1.7% in the top ten. Specimen: PBMCs. The receptors stem from a man aged 45-60 years in good health and CMV-seronegative.

This clone was seen a single time. The chain combines TRBV10-2 with TRBJ2-1, with 12 positions matching TRBD2. Germline CDR1 and CDR2: WSHSY and SAAADI. CDR3 size: 13 residues. With V trimmed by 8 bases and J by 10 bases, 6 bases remained unmatched. The CDR3 region is CASGWLAGGEQFF. DNA of the CDR3: TGCGCCAGCGGTTGGCTAGCGGGAGGGGAGCAGTTCTTC.

The chain uses TRBV28 and TRBJ2-7; a possible D gene is TRBD1 (5 bases). The CDR3 covers 13 residues. Germline assignment: CDR1 MDHEN and CDR2 SYDVKM. V was trimmed by 6 bases and J by 3 bases, leaving 12 bases between them. CDR3 nucleotides: TGTGCCAGCAGGTTACCAGGGCTCTACGAGCAGTACTTC. Translated, it gives CASRLPGLYEQYF.

The rearrangement joins TRBV10-1 to TRBJ2-7; the D gene is possibly TRBD2 (6 bases). This CDR3 spans 15 amino acids. V lost 4 bases to trimming and J lost 0 bases, with 13 bases between them. Per the germline V gene, CDR1 is WNHNN and CDR2 is SYGVQD (reference sequence). The DNA for the CDR3 is TGCGCCAGCAGTGTTGGCGGGACGGCCTCCTACGAGCAGTACTTC. Its protein product is CASSVGGTASYEQYF.

DNA for the CDR3: TGTGCCAGCAGTGAAGGCCCAGCCTACGAGCAGTACTTC. Encoded protein: CASSEGPAYEQYF. The rearrangement uses TRBV6-1 and TRBJ2-7; D gene ambiguous. The CDR3 has 13 amino acids. CDR1 and CDR2 (germline): MNHNS, SASEGT. The ends were cut back, 1 base at V and 2 bases at J, with 6 bases in the middle.

This sequence joins TRBV5-6 and TRBJ2-3, with 12 bases identical to TRBD2. Germline V gene sequence: CDR1 SGHDT, CDR2 YYEEEE. The CDR3 spans 15 residues. The J segment lost 5 bases and the V segment lost 6 bases, leaving 7 bases of the junction unmatched. The CDR3 DNA reads as TGTGCCAGCATCCCTAGCGGGAGGGCCGGAGATACGCAGTATTTT. This encodes CASIPSGRAGDTQYF. Combining the CDR3 with reference TRBV5-6 and TRBJ2-3 gives the whole variable domain DAGVTQSPTHLIKTRGQQVTLRCSPKSGHDTVSWYQQALGQGPQFIFQYYEEEERQRGNFPDRFSGHQFPNYSSELNVNALLLGDSALYLCASIPSGRAGDTQYFGPGTRLTVL.

The CDR3 coding sequence is TGTGCCAGCAGTGTTAGACAGGGGACGAAAAACATTCAGTACTTC. It yields the protein CASSVRQGTKNIQYF. The V and J genes are TRBV27 and TRBJ2-4, with 8 bases fitting TRBD1. CDR1 MNHEY and CDR2 SMNVEV come from the germline V gene (reference sequence). This CDR3 comprises 15 residues. The J segment lost 4 bases and the V segment lost 5 bases, leaving 7 bases of the junction unmatched.

The rearrangement joins TRBV27 to TRBJ2-1; TRBD1 might be the D (6 bases). The length of the CDR3 is 14 residues. Trimming removed 5 bases at V and 8 bases at J, with 16 bases between. From germline, CDR1 is MNHEY and CDR2 SMNVEV (reference sequence). This CDR3 is CASSQGLGRHEQFF. CDR3 coding DNA: TGTGCCAGCAGTCAGGGGCTGGGCAGACATGAGCAGTTCTTC.

About this clone: The sample holds other DNA sequences that translate to the same CDR3. The V call is TRBV7-3, the J call TRBJ2-1, with 7 bases matching TRBD2. Per the germline V gene, CDR1 is SGHTA and CDR2 is FQGTGA. Unmatched junction bases numbered 3, after V lost 0 bases and J lost 4 bases. The CDR3 contains 15 residues. CDR3 sequence reads: CASSLTGGPYNEQFF. CDR3 nucleotide sequence: TGTGCCAGCAGCTTAACGGGAGGGCCTTACAATGAGCAGTTCTTC.

The rearrangement joins TRBV28 to TRBJ2-2, with D maybe TRBD2 (5 bases). The germline V gene has CDR1 MDHEN and CDR2 SYDVKM. CDR3 size: 15 residues. Trimming removed 5 bases at V and 4 bases at J, with 14 bases between. The chain's CDR3 is CASSLRTAGTGELFF. The CDR3 DNA follows: TGTGCCAGCAGTCTCAGGACTGCCGGCACCGGGGAGCTGTTTTTT. The full variable domain, rest sourced from reference TRBV28 and TRBJ2-2, is DVKVTQSSRYLVKRTGEKVFLECVQDMDHENMFWYRQDPGLGLRLIYFSYDVKMKEKGDIPEGYSVSREKKERFSLILESASTNQTSMYLCASSLRTAGTGELFFGEGSRLTVL.

This clone occurred once. The rearrangement uses TRBV27 and TRBJ1-2, with 8 positions matching TRBD1. The CDR3 sequence is 14 residues long. The germline V gene has CDR1 MNHEY and CDR2 SMNVEV (reference sequence). Trimming removed 0 bases from V and 4 bases from J; junction bases left unmatched: 1. The CDR3, as DNA: TGTGCCAGCAGTTTATCACAGGGGGGCTATGGCTACACCTTC. Its protein is CASSLSQGGYGYTF.

This rearrangement joins TRBV18 to TRBJ2-2, with D perhaps matching TRBD1 (6 bases). V was shortened by 6 bases and J by 3 bases, with 11 bases between the two germline ends. Germline V gene lookup returns CDR1 KGHSH and CDR2 LQKENI. CDR3 length: 14 residues. The CDR3, as DNA: TGTGCCAGCTCCCTCAGGGGAGACACCGGGGAGCTGTTTTTT. Its protein product is CASSLRGDTGELFF.

This chain uses TRBV19 with TRBJ1-1; D gene ambiguous. Germline CDR1 LNHDA, CDR2 SQIVND (reference sequence). V was clipped by 1 base and J by 4 bases, with 10 bases between them. The CDR3 is 14 amino acids. As DNA, the CDR3 is TGTGCCAGTAGTATAGCAGGTACTGGCACTGAAGCTTTCTTT. It specifies CASSIAGTGTEAFF.

The chain uses TRBV28 and TRBJ2-3; 12 bases are a match to TRBD2. CDR1 MDHEN and CDR2 SYDVKM come from the germline V gene. The junction had 7 bases not matched to a gene; V was cut back by 3 bases and J by 0 bases. This CDR3 region has 18 residues. In DNA form, the CDR3 reads TGTGCCAGCAGTTTGTCGGACGGGACTAGCGGGAGCACAGATACGCAGTATTTT. Protein: CASSLSDGTSGSTDTQYF.